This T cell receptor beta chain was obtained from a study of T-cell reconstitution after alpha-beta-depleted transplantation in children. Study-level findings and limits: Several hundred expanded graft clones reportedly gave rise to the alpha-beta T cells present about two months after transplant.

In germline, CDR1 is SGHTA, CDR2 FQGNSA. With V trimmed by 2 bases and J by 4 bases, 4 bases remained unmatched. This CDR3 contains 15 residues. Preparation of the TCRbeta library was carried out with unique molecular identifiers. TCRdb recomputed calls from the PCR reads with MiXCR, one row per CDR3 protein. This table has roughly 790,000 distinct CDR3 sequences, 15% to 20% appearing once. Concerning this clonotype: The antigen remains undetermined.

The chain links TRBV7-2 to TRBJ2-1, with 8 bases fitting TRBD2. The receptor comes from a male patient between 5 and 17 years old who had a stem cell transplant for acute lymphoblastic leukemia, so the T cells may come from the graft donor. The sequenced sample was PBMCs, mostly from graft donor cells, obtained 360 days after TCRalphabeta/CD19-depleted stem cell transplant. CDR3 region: CASSLNGRVYNEQFF. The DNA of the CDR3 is TGTGCCAGCAGCTTAAACGGGAGGGTTTACAATGAGCAGTTCTTC. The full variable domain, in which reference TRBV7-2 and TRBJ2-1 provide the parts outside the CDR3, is GAGVSQSPSNKVTEKGKDVELRCDPISGHTALYWYRQSLGQGLEFLIYFQGNSAPDKSGLPSDRFSAERTGGSVSTLTIQRTQQEDSAVYLCASSLNGRVYNEQFFGPGTRLTVL.